This section outlines one TCR beta chain sequence together with its context. What it recognizes is unknown. The length of the CDR3 is 17 residues. Germline lookup yields CDR1 SEHNR and CDR2 FQNEAQ (reference sequence). V was clipped by 0 bases and J by 0 bases, with 12 bases between them. These data come from a study of OX40 agonist ivuxolimab in advanced cancers. Study at large: Patients received ivuxolimab, an agonistic anti-OX40 (CD134) antibody. Study-level results: Clonal expansion by week 6 occurred in CD4+ and CD8+ blood T cells (at 0.1 to 3.0 mg/kg).

Repertoires were generated with immunoSEQ multiplex PCR, while TCRdb's copy carries only in-frame clones and drops some. The table lists 78,000 or so clones, around nine tenths of them singletons, with around 0.78% in the top ten. The receptor was derived from an adult with an advanced solid tumor such as melanoma, head and neck, liver or kidney cancer. The sample in question was CD4+ or CD8+ T cells sorted from blood, obtained in a trial of the OX40 agonist ivuxolimab. This sequence joins TRBV7-9 and TRBJ2-1; a weak D match, TRBD2 (6 bases). CDR3 coding DNA: TGTGCCAGCAGCTTAGCGAAAGTAGCGGACTCCTACAATGAGCAGTTCTTC. It translates to CASSLAKVADSYNEQFF.